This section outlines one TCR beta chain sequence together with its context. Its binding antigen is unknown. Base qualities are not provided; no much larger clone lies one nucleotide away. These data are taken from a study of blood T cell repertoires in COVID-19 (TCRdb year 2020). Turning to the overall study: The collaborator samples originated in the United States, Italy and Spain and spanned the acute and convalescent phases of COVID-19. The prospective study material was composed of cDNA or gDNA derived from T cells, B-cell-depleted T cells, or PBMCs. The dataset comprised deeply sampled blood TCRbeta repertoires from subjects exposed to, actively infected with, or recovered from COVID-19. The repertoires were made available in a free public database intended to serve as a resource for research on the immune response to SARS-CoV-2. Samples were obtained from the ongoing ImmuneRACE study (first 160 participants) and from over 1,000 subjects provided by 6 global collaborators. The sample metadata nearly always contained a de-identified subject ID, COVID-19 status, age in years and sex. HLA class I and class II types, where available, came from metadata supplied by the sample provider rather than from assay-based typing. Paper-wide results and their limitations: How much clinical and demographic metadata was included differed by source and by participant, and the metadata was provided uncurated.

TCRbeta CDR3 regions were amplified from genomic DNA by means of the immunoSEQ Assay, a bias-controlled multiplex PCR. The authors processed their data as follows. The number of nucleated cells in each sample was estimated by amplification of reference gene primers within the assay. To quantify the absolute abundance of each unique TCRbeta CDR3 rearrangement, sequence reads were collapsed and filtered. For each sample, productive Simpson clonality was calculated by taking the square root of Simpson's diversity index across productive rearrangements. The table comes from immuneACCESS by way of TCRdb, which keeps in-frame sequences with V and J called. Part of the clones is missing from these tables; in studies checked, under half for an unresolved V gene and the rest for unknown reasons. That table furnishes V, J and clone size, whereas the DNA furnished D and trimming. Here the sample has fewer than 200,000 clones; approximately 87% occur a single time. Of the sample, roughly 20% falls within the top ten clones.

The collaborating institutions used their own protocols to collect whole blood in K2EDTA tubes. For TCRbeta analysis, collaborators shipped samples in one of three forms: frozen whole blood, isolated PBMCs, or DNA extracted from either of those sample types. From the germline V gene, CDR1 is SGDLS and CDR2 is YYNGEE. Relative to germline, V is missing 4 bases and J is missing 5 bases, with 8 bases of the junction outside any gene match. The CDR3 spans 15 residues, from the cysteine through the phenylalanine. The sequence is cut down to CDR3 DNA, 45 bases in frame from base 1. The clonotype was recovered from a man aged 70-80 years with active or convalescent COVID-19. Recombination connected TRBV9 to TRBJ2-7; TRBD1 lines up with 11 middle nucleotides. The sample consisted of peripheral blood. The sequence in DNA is TGTGCCAGCAGCCCCCTAAGGACAGGGGGCGACGAGCAGTACTTC. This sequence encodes CASSPLRTGGDEQYF.